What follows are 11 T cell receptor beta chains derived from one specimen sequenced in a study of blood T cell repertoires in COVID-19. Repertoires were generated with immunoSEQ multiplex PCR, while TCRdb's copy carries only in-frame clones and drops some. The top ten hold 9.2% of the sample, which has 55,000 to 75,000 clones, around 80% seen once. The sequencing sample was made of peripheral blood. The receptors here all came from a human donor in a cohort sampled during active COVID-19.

The CDR3 reads CASSQDRWTSSPEADEQYF. CDR3 coding DNA: TGTGCCAGCAGCCAAGATAGGTGGACTAGCTCTCCCGAAGCCGACGAGCAGTACTTC. The rearrangement uses TRBV14 and TRBJ2-7; 8 bases align to TRBD2. Looked up from germline, CDR1 is SGHDN and CDR2 is FVKESK. V was clipped by 0 bases and J by 5 bases; unmatched bases: 18. The CDR3 covers 19 residues.

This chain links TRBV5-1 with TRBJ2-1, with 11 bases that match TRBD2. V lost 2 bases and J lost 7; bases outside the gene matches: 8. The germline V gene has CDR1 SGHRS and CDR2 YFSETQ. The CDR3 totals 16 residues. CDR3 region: CASSLLAGVTVNEQFF. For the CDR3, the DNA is TGCGCCAGCAGCTTACTAGCGGGAGTCACCGTAAATGAGCAGTTCTTC.

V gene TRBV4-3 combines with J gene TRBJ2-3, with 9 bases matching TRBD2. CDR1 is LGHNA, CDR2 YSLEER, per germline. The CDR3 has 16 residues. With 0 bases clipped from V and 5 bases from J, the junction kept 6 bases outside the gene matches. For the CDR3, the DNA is TGCGCCAGCAGCCAAGATTGGGCTAGCGGGATAGATACGCAGTATTTT. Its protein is CASSQDWASGIDTQYF.

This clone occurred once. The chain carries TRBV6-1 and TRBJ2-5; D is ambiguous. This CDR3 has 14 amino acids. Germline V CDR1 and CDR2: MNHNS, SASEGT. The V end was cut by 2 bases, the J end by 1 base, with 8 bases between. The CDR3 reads CASSERGFQETQYF. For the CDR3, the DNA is TGTGCCAGCAGTGAACGCGGATTCCAAGAGACCCAGTACTTC.

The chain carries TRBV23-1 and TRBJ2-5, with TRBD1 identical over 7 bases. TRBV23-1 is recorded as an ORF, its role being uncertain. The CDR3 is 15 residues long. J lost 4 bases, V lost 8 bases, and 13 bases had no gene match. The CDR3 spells CASASPLGQRETQYF. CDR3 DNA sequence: TGCGCCAGCGCATCGCCCCTGGGACAGAGAGAGACCCAGTACTTC.

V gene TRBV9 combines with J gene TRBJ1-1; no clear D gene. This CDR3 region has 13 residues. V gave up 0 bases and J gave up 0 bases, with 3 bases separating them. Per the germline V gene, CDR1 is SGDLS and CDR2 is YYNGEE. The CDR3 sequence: CASSVVVNTEAFF. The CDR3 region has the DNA TGTGCCAGCAGCGTAGTAGTGAACACTGAAGCTTTCTTT.

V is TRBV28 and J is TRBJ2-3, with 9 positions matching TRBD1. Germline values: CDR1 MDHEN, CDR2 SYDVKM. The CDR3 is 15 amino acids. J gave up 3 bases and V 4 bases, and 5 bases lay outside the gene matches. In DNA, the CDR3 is TGTGCCAGCAGTTCCCTCGGGACAGGGACAGATACGCAGTATTTT. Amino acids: CASSSLGTGTDTQYF.

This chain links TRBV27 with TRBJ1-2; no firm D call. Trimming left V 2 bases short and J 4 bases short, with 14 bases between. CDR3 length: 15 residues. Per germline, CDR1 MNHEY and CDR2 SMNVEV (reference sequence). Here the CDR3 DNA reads TGTGCCAGCAGTTTAAGAGCGGGGATCAGCTATGGCTACACCTTC. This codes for CASSLRAGISYGYTF.

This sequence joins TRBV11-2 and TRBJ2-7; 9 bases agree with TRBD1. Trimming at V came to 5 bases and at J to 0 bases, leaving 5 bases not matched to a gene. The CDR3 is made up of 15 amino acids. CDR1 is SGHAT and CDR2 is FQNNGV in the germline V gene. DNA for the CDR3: TGTGCCAGCAGCGACGGGGACAGGGCCTCCTACGAGCAGTACTTC. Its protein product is CASSDGDRASYEQYF.

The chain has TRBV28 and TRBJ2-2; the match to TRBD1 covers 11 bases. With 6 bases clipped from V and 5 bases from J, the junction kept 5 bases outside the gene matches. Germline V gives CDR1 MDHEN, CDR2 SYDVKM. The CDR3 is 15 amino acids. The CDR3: CASRLGTGGTGELFF. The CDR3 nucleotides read TGTGCCAGCAGGCTAGGGACAGGGGGTACCGGGGAGCTGTTTTTT.

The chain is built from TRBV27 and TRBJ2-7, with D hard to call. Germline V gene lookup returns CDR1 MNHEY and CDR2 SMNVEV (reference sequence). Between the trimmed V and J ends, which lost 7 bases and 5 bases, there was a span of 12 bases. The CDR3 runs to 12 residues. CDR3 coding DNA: TGTGCCAGCAAAGCAGGTTCGGACGAGCAGTACTTC. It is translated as CASKAGSDEQYF.